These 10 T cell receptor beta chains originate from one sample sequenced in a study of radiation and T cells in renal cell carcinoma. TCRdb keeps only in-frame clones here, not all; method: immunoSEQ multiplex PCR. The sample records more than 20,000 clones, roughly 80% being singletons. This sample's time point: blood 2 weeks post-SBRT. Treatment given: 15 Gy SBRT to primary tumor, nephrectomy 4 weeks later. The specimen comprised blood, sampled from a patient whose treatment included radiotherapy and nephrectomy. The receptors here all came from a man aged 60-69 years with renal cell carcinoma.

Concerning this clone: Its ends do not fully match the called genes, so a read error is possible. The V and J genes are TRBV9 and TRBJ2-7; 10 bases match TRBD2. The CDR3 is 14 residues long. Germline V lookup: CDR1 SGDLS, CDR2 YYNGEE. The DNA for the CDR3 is TGTGCCAGCAGCGTAGTACCTAGCGGGGGCGAGCAGCACTTC. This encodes CASSVVPSGGEQHF.

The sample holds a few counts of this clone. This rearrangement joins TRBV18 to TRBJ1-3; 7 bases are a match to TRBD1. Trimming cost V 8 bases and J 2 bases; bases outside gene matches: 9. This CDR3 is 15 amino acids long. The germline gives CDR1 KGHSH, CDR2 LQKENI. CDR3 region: CASQHRGQAGNTIYF. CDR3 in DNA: TGTGCCAGCCAGCACAGGGGTCAGGCTGGAAACACCATATATTTT.

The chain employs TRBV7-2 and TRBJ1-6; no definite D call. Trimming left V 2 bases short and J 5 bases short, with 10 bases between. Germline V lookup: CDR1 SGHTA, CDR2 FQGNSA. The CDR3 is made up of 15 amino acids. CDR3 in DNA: TGTGCCAGCAGCTTATCGGGGAACAATAATTCACCCCTCCACTTT. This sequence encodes CASSLSGNNNSPLHF. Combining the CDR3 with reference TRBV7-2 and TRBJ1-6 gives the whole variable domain GAGVSQSPSNKVTEKGKDVELRCDPISGHTALYWYRQSLGQGLEFLIYFQGNSAPDKSGLPSDRFSAERTGGSVSTLTIQRTQQEDSAVYLCASSLSGNNNSPLHFGNGTRLTVT.

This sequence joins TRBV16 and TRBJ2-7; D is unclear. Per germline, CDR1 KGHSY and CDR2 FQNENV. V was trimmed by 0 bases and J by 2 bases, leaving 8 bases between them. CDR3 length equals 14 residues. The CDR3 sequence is CASSQSLSTYEQYF. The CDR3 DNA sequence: TGTGCCAGCAGCCAATCGCTAAGTACCTACGAGCAGTACTTC. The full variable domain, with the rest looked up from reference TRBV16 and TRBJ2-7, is GEEVAQTPKHLVRGEGQKAKLYCAPIKGHSYVFWYQQVLKNEFKFLISFQNENVFDETGMPKERFSAKCLPNSPCSLEIQATKLEDSAVYFCASSQSLSTYEQYFGPGTRLTVT.

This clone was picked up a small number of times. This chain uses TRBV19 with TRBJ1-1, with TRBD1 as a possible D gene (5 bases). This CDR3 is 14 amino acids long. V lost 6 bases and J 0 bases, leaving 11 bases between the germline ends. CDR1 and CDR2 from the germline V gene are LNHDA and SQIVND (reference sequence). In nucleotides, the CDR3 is TGTGCCAGTAGGTCCGGGGGAATGAACACTGAAGCTTTCTTT. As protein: CASRSGGMNTEAFF.

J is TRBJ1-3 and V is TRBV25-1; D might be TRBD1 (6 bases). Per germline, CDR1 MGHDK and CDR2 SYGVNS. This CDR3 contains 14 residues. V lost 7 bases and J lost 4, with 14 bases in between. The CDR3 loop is CASTRGSGGNTIYF. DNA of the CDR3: TGTGCCAGCACCAGGGGAAGCGGGGGAAACACCATATATTTT.

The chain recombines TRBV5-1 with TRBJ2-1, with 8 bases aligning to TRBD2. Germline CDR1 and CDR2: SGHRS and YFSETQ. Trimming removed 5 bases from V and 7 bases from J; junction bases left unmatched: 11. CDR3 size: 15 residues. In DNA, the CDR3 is TGCGCCAGCAGGCCCGGGACTAGAGCTCCTAATGAGCAGTTCTTC. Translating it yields CASRPGTRAPNEQFF.

The CDR3 nucleotides are TGTGCCAGCAGCTCGTCCGGGACAGGACCTTATTCACCCCTCCACTTT. It is translated as CASSSSGTGPYSPLHF. The V gene is TRBV7-9, the J gene TRBJ1-6; TRBD1 aligns across 8 bases. CDR3 length: 16 residues. Germline-derived CDR1 and CDR2 are SEHNR and FQNEAQ (reference sequence). V shed 4 bases and J 8 bases; nucleotides not matched to a gene: 10.

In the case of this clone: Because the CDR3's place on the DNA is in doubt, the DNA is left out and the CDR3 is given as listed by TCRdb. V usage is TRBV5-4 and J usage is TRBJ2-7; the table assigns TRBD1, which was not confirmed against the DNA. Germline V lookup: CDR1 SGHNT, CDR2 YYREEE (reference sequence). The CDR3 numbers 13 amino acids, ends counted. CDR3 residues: CASSLAWGQGTYF.

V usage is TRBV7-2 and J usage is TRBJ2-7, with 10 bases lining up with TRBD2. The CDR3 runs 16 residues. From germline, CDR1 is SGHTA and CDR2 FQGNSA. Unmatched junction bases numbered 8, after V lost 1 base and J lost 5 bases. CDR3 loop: CASSLDRLAGVDEQYF. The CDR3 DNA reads TGTGCCAGCAGCTTAGATAGGCTAGCGGGAGTAGACGAGCAGTACTTC.